This T cell receptor (beta chain) was recorded in a study of shared clonotypes between healthy human individuals. About the study: Donors had three CD4 naive, three CD4 memory, two CD8 naive and one CD8 memory plate apiece.

Study-wide results and limits: It was only blood that was sampled, and tissue repertoires likely differ.

As regards this clone: What it binds is unknown.

This table comes from immunoSEQ multiplex PCR, and its TCRdb copy is limited to in-frame clones, with some not included. The data show around 1.1 million clones, with roughly 77% seen just once and 0.89% held by the top ten. The sample consisted of memory CD4+ T cells from PBMCs. This sample's subset: CD45RA-negative fraction. This receptor was taken from a young man in good health. Some clones in this sample may be carry-over from other donors' samples.

DNA of the CDR3: TGCAGCGTGGGGGGTGGACAGGGAGAGACCCAGTACTTC. Translation gives CSVGGGQGETQYF. J is TRBJ2-5 and V is TRBV29-1; 8 bases are shared with TRBD1. The CDR3 is 13 residues long. Germline lookup yields CDR1 SQVTM and CDR2 ANQGSEA. V shed 6 bases and J 4 bases; nucleotides not matched to a gene: 7.